Below are 11 T cell receptor beta chains sequenced from a single sample in a study of blood T cell repertoires in COVID-19. Assay used: immunoSEQ multiplex PCR; TCRdb lists only in-frame clones, some missing. Of about 84,000 clones in the sample, 80% to 90% were seen once. Sequencing input: peripheral blood. All receptors come from a woman aged 80 or over with acute or convalescent COVID-19.

The chain combines TRBV18 with TRBJ2-7; 8 bases are a match to TRBD1. CDR1 is KGHSH, CDR2 LQKENI, per germline. J was trimmed by 0 bases and V by 3 bases; bases with no gene match: 7. There are 16 residues in the CDR3. CDR3 residues: CASSPPGTGFSYEQYF. In DNA form, the CDR3 reads TGTGCCAGCTCACCTCCCGGGACAGGATTCTCCTACGAGCAGTACTTC.

The chain carries TRBV11-3 and TRBJ1-1, with a possible D match to TRBD1 (6 bases). This CDR3 comprises 15 residues. From germline, CDR1 is SGHNT and CDR2 YENEEA. Between the trimmed V and J ends, which lost 6 bases and 6 bases, there was a span of 20 bases. The CDR3 loop is CASSQTGSLMAEAFF. CDR3 DNA sequence: TGTGCCAGCAGTCAAACAGGGTCGCTTATGGCTGAAGCTTTCTTT.

This clone was recorded only once. The rearrangement joins TRBV7-2 to TRBJ1-2; TRBD1 might be the D (6 bases). Per the germline V gene, CDR1 is SGHTA and CDR2 is FQGNSA. V lost 8 bases and J lost 5, with 18 bases in between. This CDR3 has 14 amino acids. In DNA form, the CDR3 reads TGTGCCAGCGGCGAGGGGGTTCTTGGGTATGGCTACACCTTC. Its translation: CASGEGVLGYGYTF.

The chain links TRBV3-1 (or the pseudogene TRBV3-2) to TRBJ1-2; 8 bases fit TRBD1. There are 15 residues in the CDR3. Unmatched junction bases numbered 11, after V lost 4 bases and J lost 7 bases. CDR1 is LGHDT and CDR2 is YNNKEL in the germline V gene (reference sequence). The DNA of the CDR3 is TGTGCCAGCAGCCGGTCAGGGGGCCGCGCCTTTGGCTACACCTTC. It is translated as CASSRSGGRAFGYTF.

The CDR3 spells CASSLQGGIEKLFF. DNA of the CDR3: TGTGCCAGCAGCCTACAGGGGGGTATTGAAAAACTGTTTTTT. The chain is built from TRBV7-9 and TRBJ1-4, with TRBD1 matching over 8 bases. Losses at the gene ends were 5 bases for V and 7 bases for J; bases not matched to a gene: 6. The CDR3 contains 14 residues. Germline assignment: CDR1 SEHNR and CDR2 FQNEAQ (reference sequence).

This clone was seen a single time. The chain employs TRBV20-1 and TRBJ2-7; D not certain. Germline V gene lookup returns CDR1 DFQATT and CDR2 SNEGSKA (reference sequence). V lost 3 bases to trimming and J lost 9 bases, with 12 bases between them. The CDR3 length is 11 residues. The DNA of the CDR3 is TGCAGTGCTAGCCCGGGTCTTTCGCAGTACTTC. This sequence encodes CSASPGLSQYF.

This clone was observed a single time. CDR3 region: CASHQVDRRLAKNIQYF. For the CDR3, the DNA is TGTGCCAGCCATCAAGTGGACAGAAGACTAGCCAAAAACATTCAGTACTTC. The chain employs TRBV13 and TRBJ2-4, with D perhaps TRBD1 (6 bases). This CDR3 comprises 17 residues. Trimming cost V 8 bases and J 0 bases, with 20 bases left between them. Per the germline V gene, CDR1 is PRHDT and CDR2 is FYEKMQ (reference sequence). Full variable domain (outside the CDR3, taken from reference TRBV13 and TRBJ2-4): AAGVIQSPRHLIKEKRETATLKCYPIPRHDTVYWYQQGPGQDPQFLISFYEKMQSDKGSIPDRFSAQQFSDYHSELNMSSLELGDSALYFCASHQVDRRLAKNIQYFGAGTRLSVL.

The chain uses TRBV28 and TRBJ2-2; 11 bases fit TRBD1. Germline loops: CDR1 MDHEN, CDR2 SYDVKM. This CDR3 is built from 16 residues. V was clipped by 10 bases and J by 7 bases; unmatched bases: 14. CDR3 DNA sequence: TGTGCCACTGCAACCTCCGGGACAGGGGGTCGCGGGGAGCTGTTTTTT. Amino acids: CATATSGTGGRGELFF. Full variable domain (missing parts from reference TRBV28 and TRBJ2-2): DVKVTQSSRYLVKRTGEKVFLECVQDMDHENMFWYRQDPGLGLRLIYFSYDVKMKEKGDIPEGYSVSREKKERFSLILESASTNQTSMYLCATATSGTGGRGELFFGEGSRLTVL.

The chain has TRBV7-6 and TRBJ1-5; 8 bases line up with TRBD1. The CDR3 runs 16 residues. The V gene end was trimmed by 0 bases and the J gene end by 2 bases; junction bases not matched to a gene: 3. Germline V gives CDR1 SGHVS, CDR2 FNYEAQ. The CDR3 DNA follows: TGTGCCAGCAGCTTAGCTCCGACAGGGGGCAATCAGCCCCAGCATTTT. Translating gives CASSLAPTGGNQPQHF.

This clone showed up just once. The rearrangement joins TRBV18 to TRBJ1-6; D possibly corresponds to TRBD1 (5 bases). V lost 6 bases to trimming and J lost 5 bases, with 14 bases between them. The germline V gene has CDR1 KGHSH and CDR2 LQKENI. The CDR3 length is 15 residues. The CDR3 bases are TGTGCCAGCTCCGACCGGACAACTCATAATTCACCCCTCCACTTT. Translation: CASSDRTTHNSPLHF.

The chain employs TRBV11-2 and TRBJ1-1, with 7 bases aligning to TRBD1. There are 13 residues in the CDR3. The germline V gene has CDR1 SGHAT and CDR2 FQNNGV. After removal of 0 bases from V and 8 bases from J, the junction contained 3 bases not matched to a gene. The CDR3 sequence is CASSLERQGEAFF. The CDR3 DNA is TGTGCCAGCAGCTTAGAAAGACAGGGAGAAGCTTTCTTT.